The 13 T cell receptor beta chains presented below share a single source sample, sequenced in a study of CD8 T cells in Susac syndrome. Random-hexamer reverse transcription was applied to roughly 0.45 to 1 ug RNA. MiXCR, run by TCRdb on the immunoSEQ multiplex PCR reads, gives a single entry per CDR3 protein. This sample yields 27,000 or so distinct CDR3 sequences, of which roughly 94% are seen a single time; about 0.27% belongs to the top ten. The sequencing sample was made of CD8+ T cells from PBMCs. The receptors originated from a human donor in good health.

This sequence joins TRBV5-1 and TRBJ1-1; D might be TRBD1 (6 bases). The V and J ends lost 1 base and 3 bases respectively, with 7 bases between them. Germline-derived CDR1 and CDR2 are SGHRS and YFSETQ. The CDR3 contains 13 residues. The CDR3 reads CASSLTGYTEAFF. CDR3 nucleotide sequence: TGCGCCAGCAGCTTGACAGGGTACACTGAAGCTTTCTTT.

The chain employs TRBV7-2 and TRBJ2-3, with no clear D. V lost 2 bases and J lost 4, with 16 bases in between. Germline loops: CDR1 SGHTA, CDR2 FQGNSA. The CDR3 spans 16 residues. The CDR3, as DNA: TGTGCCAGCAGCTTACTGTCCTACCCGGCGGCAGATACGCAGTATTTT. This sequence encodes CASSLLSYPAADTQYF.

The chain links TRBV6-5 to TRBJ2-7, with D uncertain. The ends were cut back, 5 bases at V and 6 bases at J, with 17 bases in the middle. The CDR3 contains 14 residues. From germline, CDR1 is MNHEY and CDR2 SVGAGI. Here the CDR3 reads CASSPALRWSEQYF. CDR3 coding DNA: TGTGCCAGCAGTCCGGCACTTCGCTGGTCCGAGCAGTACTTC.

The chain combines TRBV4-3 with TRBJ2-1, with D perhaps matching TRBD1 (6 bases). Trimming stripped 4 bases from V and 3 bases from J, with 13 bases between. Looked up from germline, CDR1 is LGHNA and CDR2 is YSLEER. The CDR3 length is 15 residues. CDR3 amino acids: CASSPGDRVYNEQFF. The DNA for the CDR3 is TGCGCCAGCAGCCCAGGGGATAGGGTCTACAATGAGCAGTTCTTC.

The chain recombines TRBV12-5 with TRBJ1-1; 7 bases line up with TRBD1. The CDR3 contains 14 residues. The V gene end was trimmed by 6 bases and the J gene end by 6 bases; junction bases not matched to a gene: 10. Germline V gives CDR1 LGHNT, CDR2 FRNRAP. CDR3 residues: CASGSGQSRPEAFF. CDR3 in DNA: TGTGCTAGTGGCTCGGGACAGTCAAGACCTGAAGCTTTCTTT.

The rearrangement links TRBV5-6 to TRBJ2-2; no clear D. The CDR3 is made up of 12 amino acids. V was cut by 0 bases and J by 13 bases, with 10 bases left in between. From germline, CDR1 is SGHDT and CDR2 YYEEEE. CDR3 amino acids: CASSLDRVVLFF. CDR3 DNA sequence: TGTGCCAGCAGCTTGGACCGGGTGGTGCTGTTTTTT.

This rearrangement joins TRBV24-1 to TRBJ2-3; D unresolved. Germline CDR1 KGHDR, CDR2 SFDVKD. V dropped 9 bases and J dropped 7 bases, with 10 bases sitting between them. The CDR3 has 11 residues. CDR3 coding DNA: TGTGCCACCTCCAATGGGAATACGCAGTATTTT. It translates to CATSNGNTQYF.

J is TRBJ1-1 and V is TRBV28; no reliable D call. The germline V gene encodes CDR1 MDHEN and CDR2 SYDVKM. V dropped 3 bases and J dropped 1 base, with 3 bases sitting between them. The CDR3 runs to 12 residues. The CDR3 DNA sequence: TGTGCCAGCAGTTTTGAGAACACTGAAGCTTTCTTT. This gives the protein CASSFENTEAFF.

This clonotype has only one observation. V is TRBV5-1 and J is TRBJ2-5; 9 bases line up with TRBD1. The CDR3 spans 16 residues. V was clipped by 4 bases and J by 4 bases; unmatched bases: 11. The V gene's germline CDR1 is SGHRS and CDR2 YFSETQ. The CDR3 DNA is TGCGCCAGCAGCAGGGCGGGACAGGGAGTCCGAGAGACCCAGTACTTC. As protein: CASSRAGQGVRETQYF.

This sequence joins TRBV12-3 or TRBV12-4 and TRBJ2-5; TRBD1 matches at 9 bases. V gave up 5 bases and J gave up 4 bases; unmatched junction bases: 8. This CDR3 has 15 residues. The CDR3 coding sequence is TGTGCCAGCAGTCAGGGACAGGGTACGGGAGAGACCCAGTACTTC. Its protein is CASSQGQGTGETQYF.

The chain combines TRBV2 with TRBJ1-5; tentative D call: TRBD1 (6 bases). Trimming shortened V by 8 bases and J by 5 bases, and 10 bases separated the two germline ends. Per the germline V gene, CDR1 is SNHLY and CDR2 is FYNNEI. This CDR3 is 12 amino acids long. Here the CDR3 reads CASGQLHQPQHF. As DNA, the CDR3 is TGTGCCAGCGGACAGTTGCATCAGCCCCAGCATTTT.

This clonotype was seen once. The genes are TRBV6-1 and TRBJ2-7; the D call may be TRBD1 or TRBD2 (5 bases each). Germline CDR1 is MNHNS and CDR2 is SASEGT. This CDR3 has 14 amino acids. With 1 base removed from V and 0 bases from J, the gap between germline ends came to 7 bases. CDR3 protein: CASSEVGTSYEQYF. CDR3 bases: TGTGCCAGCAGTGAAGTTGGGACCTCCTACGAGCAGTACTTC.

V gene TRBV7-9 combines with J gene TRBJ1-4; TRBD1 aligns across 7 bases. Looked up from germline, CDR1 is SEHNR and CDR2 is FQNEAQ (reference sequence). The CDR3 totals 19 residues. Unmatched junction bases numbered 15, after V lost 1 base and J lost 4 bases. In DNA form, the CDR3 reads TGTGCCAGCAGCTTAGTCCTCCAACCGGGACAGAGTTATAATGAAAAACTGTTTTTT. It specifies CASSLVLQPGQSYNEKLFF.